This is a list of T cell receptor beta chains from one sample in a study of T cell responses to AZD1222 COVID-19 vaccine. The data were produced by immunoSEQ multiplex PCR, yet TCRdb's version contains in-frame clones alone and is incomplete. The repertoire holds some 140,000 clones, with roughly 93% as singletons. Material: peripheral blood, obtained 28 days after the second AZD1222 dose. Source of these receptors: an adult who received the AZD1222 COVID-19 vaccine. Each CDR3 is given with its conserved first and last residue. A D gene is named only where the DNA matches it firmly. Only part of the rows carry a size: once, few, many, or a class if the clone is expanded.

CATSSMGGASQHF,TGTGCCACCAGCAGTATGGGCGGGGCATCCCAGCATTTT,TRBJ1-5,.,TRBV15,.
CASSETTVLLSGNTIYF,TGTGCCAGCAGTGAAACGACCGTCCTCCTCTCTGGAAACACCATATATTTT,TRBJ1-3,once,TRBV6-1,.
CATSEGYGYTF,TGTGCCACCTCGGAGGGCTATGGCTACACCTTC,TRBJ1-2,.,TRBV12-3/TRBV12-4,.
CASSFRGAGGANVLTF,TGTGCCAGCAGCTTTCGGGGGGCAGGAGGGGCCAACGTCCTGACTTTC,TRBJ2-6,.,TRBV5-5,.
CASSLVDRDNGELFF,TGCGCCAGCAGCTTGGTAGACAGGGATAACGGGGAGCTGTTTTTT,TRBJ2-2,.,TRBV5-1,TRBD1
CASSSEDRWANPQHF,TGTGCCAGCAGTTCAGAGGACAGGTGGGCGAATCCCCAGCATTTT,TRBJ1-5,.,TRBV28,TRBD1
CASSQGSGGSGNTIYF,TGCGCCAGCAGCCAAGGCTCCGGGGGCTCTGGAAACACCATATATTTT,TRBJ1-3,.,TRBV4-3,.
CASRNLAGGNGEQFF,TGTGCCAGTAGGAACCTAGCGGGGGGAAACGGTGAGCAGTTCTTC,TRBJ2-1,.,TRBV19,TRBD2
CASSPGGRRYGYTF,TGTGCCAGCAGCCCAGGGGGCAGGCGCTATGGCTACACCTTC,TRBJ1-2,.,TRBV5-8,TRBD1
CSARKGGPAFF,TGCAGTGCCCGGAAAGGAGGGCCAGCTTTCTTT,TRBJ1-1,.,TRBV20-1,.
CASSLGYRGRDTEAFF,TGCGCCAGCAGCTTAGGCTACAGGGGGCGGGACACTGAAGCTTTCTTT,TRBJ1-1,.,TRBV5-1,TRBD1
CASSLYPARREDTEAFF,TGTGCCAGCAGTTTATACCCGGCGCGGAGGGAGGACACTGAAGCTTTCTTT,TRBJ1-1,.,TRBV28,.
CASSQDGGAFNQPQHF,TGTGCCAGCAGCCAAGATGGGGGGGCGTTCAATCAGCCCCAGCATTTT,TRBJ1-5,.,TRBV3-1/TRBV3-2,.
CASSYSGNGNTIYF,TGTGCCAGCAGTTACTCCGGGAACGGAAACACCATATATTTT,TRBJ1-3,.,TRBV6-5,.
CASSVGAYSYNEQFF,TGTGCCAGCAGCGTCGGCGCCTACTCCTACAATGAGCAGTTCTTC,TRBJ2-1,.,TRBV9,.
CASSQEASAGTGNTIYF,TGTGCCAGCAGCCAAGAGGCATCGGCAGGGACTGGAAACACCATATATTTT,TRBJ1-3,.,TRBV4-2,.
CASEHGDYNEQFF,TGTGCCAGCGAACACGGGGACTACAATGAGCAGTTCTTC,TRBJ2-1,.,TRBV12-3/TRBV12-4,.
CASSPTVVATNYGYTF,TGTGCCAGCAGCCCGACCGTAGTGGCCACTAACTATGGCTACACCTTC,TRBJ1-2,.,TRBV5-5,.
CASQRVPLTDTQYF,TGTGCCTCGCAGCGGGTACCCCTCACAGATACGCAGTATTTT,TRBJ2-3,.,TRBV27,.
CASSPDSSNYGYTF,TGTGCCAGCTCACCGGACAGCTCTAACTATGGCTACACCTTC,TRBJ1-2,.,TRBV18,.
CASSPRTSRETQYF,TGTGCCAGCAGCCCCAGGACTAGCAGGGAGACCCAGTACTTC,TRBJ2-5,.,TRBV7-2,TRBD2
CASSYSGVGNEKLFF,TGTGCCAGCAGTTACTCGGGGGTCGGTAATGAAAAACTGTTTTTT,TRBJ1-4,.,TRBV6-2/TRBV6-3,.
CASSEDKAGSRPQHF,TGTGCCAGCAGTGAAGATAAGGCAGGTTCAAGGCCCCAGCATTTT,TRBJ1-5,.,TRBV6-1,.
CASSWESQGAGGYTF,TGTGCCAGCAGTTGGGAATCACAGGGGGCAGGGGGCTACACCTTC,TRBJ1-2,once,TRBV27,TRBD1
CASSEDMVANYGYTF,TGTGCCAGCAGTGAAGATATGGTAGCTAACTATGGCTACACCTTC,TRBJ1-2,.,TRBV6-1,.
CASSYSTGLGSPLHF,TGTGCCAGCAGTTACTCGACCGGGCTCGGATCACCCCTCCACTTT,TRBJ1-6,.,TRBV6-5,.
CASSEARRVGYGYTF,TGTGCCAGCAGTGAAGCGCGAAGGGTTGGCTATGGCTACACCTTC,TRBJ1-2,.,TRBV6-1,.
CASSVGGTLTEAFF,TGTGCCAGCAGCGTAGGGGGGACGCTCACTGAAGCTTTCTTT,TRBJ1-1,.,TRBV9,.
CAWREWSSSYEQYF,TGTGCCTGGAGGGAGTGGTCTAGCTCCTACGAGCAGTACTTC,TRBJ2-7,.,TRBV30,.
CASSPLGQGNTGYTF,TGTGCCAGCTCACCCCTGGGGCAGGGGAATACTGGCTACACCTTC,TRBJ1-2,.,TRBV18,.
CASSRTGAGTEAFF,TGCGCCAGCAGCCGGACAGGGGCCGGGACTGAAGCTTTCTTT,TRBJ1-1,.,TRBV4-1,TRBD1
CASSNSDGNTEAFF,TGTGCCAGCAGTAACTCCGACGGGAACACTGAAGCTTTCTTT,TRBJ1-1,once,TRBV6-5,.
CASSYRVGSGNTIYF,TGTGCCAGCAGTTACCGGGTGGGGTCGGGAAACACCATATATTTT,TRBJ1-3,once,TRBV6-5,.
CASSLLYPLGNTGELFF,TGTGCCAGCAGTTTATTGTACCCACTTGGGAACACCGGGGAGCTGTTTTTT,TRBJ2-2,.,TRBV27,.
CASTSGALNQPQHF,TGTGCCAGCACCTCGGGAGCGTTAAATCAGCCCCAGCATTTT,TRBJ1-5,.,TRBV6-5,.
CASSIGSLETQTQYF,TGTGCCAGTAGTATAGGATCGCTAGAAACGCAGACCCAGTACTTC,TRBJ2-5,once,TRBV19,.
CASSRGGTYNEQFF,TGTGCCAGCAGCCGCGGGGGGACCTACAATGAGCAGTTCTTC,TRBJ2-1,.,TRBV4-2,TRBD2
CASSLVGWGGETQYF,TGTGCCAGCAGCTTAGTGGGGTGGGGCGGAGAGACCCAGTACTTC,TRBJ2-5,.,TRBV7-9,.
CSASPVAGLDGYTF,TGCAGCGCTTCACCAGTGGCAGGGTTAGATGGCTACACCTTC,TRBJ1-2,.,TRBV29-1,.
CASSPSRINTEAFF,TGTGCCAGCTCACCGTCTAGGATCAACACTGAAGCTTTCTTT,TRBJ1-1,.,TRBV18,.
CASSESKELYSNQPQHF,TGTGCCAGCAGTGAATCTAAGGAGTTATATAGCAATCAGCCCCAGCATTTT,TRBJ1-5,.,TRBV2,.
CSAAGGSTEAFF,TGCAGCGCCGCCGGGGGTAGCACTGAAGCTTTCTTT,TRBJ1-1,.,TRBV29-1,.
CASSQDAGTYQPQHF,TGTGCCAGCAGCCAAGACGCTGGTACCTATCAGCCCCAGCATTTT,TRBJ1-5,.,TRBV4-2,.
CASSLQGGAVYEQYF,TGTGCCAGCAGCTTACAAGGGGGCGCTGTCTACGAGCAGTACTTC,TRBJ2-7,.,TRBV7-3,TRBD1
CATSDAGTPYNEQFF,TGTGCCACCAGTGATGCCGGGACACCGTACAATGAGCAGTTCTTC,TRBJ2-1,.,TRBV24-1,.
CASSQGISRARTNEKLFF,TGCGCCAGCAGCCAAGGTATCTCCAGGGCGAGAACTAATGAAAAACTGTTTTTT,TRBJ1-4,.,TRBV4-3,.
CATQRGPNNYGYTF,TGTGCCACCCAACGCGGACCTAATAACTATGGCTACACCTTC,TRBJ1-2,.,TRBV28,.
CASSAAGTGGSGANVLTF,TGTGCCAGCAGTGCCGCCGGGACAGGGGGATCTGGGGCCAACGTCCTGACTTTC,TRBJ2-6,.,TRBV6-4,TRBD1
CASSYSTGNYEQYF,TGTGCCAGCAGTTACTCTACAGGGAACTACGAGCAGTACTTC,TRBJ2-7,.,TRBV6-5,.
CASSPPGGSYEQYF,TGTGCCAGCTCACCTCCCGGCGGGTCCTACGAGCAGTACTTC,TRBJ2-7,.,TRBV18,.
CASSARTGKNTDTQYF,TGTGCCAGCAGCGCCCGGACAGGGAAGAACACAGATACGCAGTATTTT,TRBJ2-3,.,TRBV9,TRBD1
CASSEAQRGAMGNEQFF,TGTGCCAGCAGTGAAGCGCAGCGGGGGGCGATGGGAAATGAGCAGTTCTTC,TRBJ2-1,.,TRBV2,TRBD2